A single sample is the source of the 17 T cell receptor beta chains below, sequenced in a study of CD8+ T cells in alopecia areata. Regarding treatment: oral pan-JAK inhibitor, 5-10 mg twice daily. Extracted RNA was reverse transcribed, and the resulting cDNA served as sequencing template. Repertoires were generated with immunoSEQ multiplex PCR, while TCRdb's copy carries only in-frame clones and drops some. Of about 180,000 clones in the sample, around 49% were seen once. This specimen consisted of CD8+ T cells sorted from blood, obtained at week 52, from a patient treated with tofacitinib. The receptors originated from a human donor with alopecia areata.

This chain joins TRBV5-4 and TRBJ2-3; no clear D gene. V lost 1 base to trimming and J lost 6 bases, with 3 bases between them. Looked up from germline, CDR1 is SGHNT and CDR2 is YYREEE (reference sequence). This CDR3 region has 11 residues. The DNA of the CDR3 is TGTGCCAGCAGCTTGTTTGATACGCAGTATTTT. It is translated as CASSLFDTQYF.

V gene TRBV4-3 combines with J gene TRBJ2-7; the match to TRBD2 covers 11 bases. V lost 3 bases to trimming and J lost 3 bases; unmatched junction nucleotides: 4. The CDR3 loop spans 15 amino acids. The germline CDR1 and CDR2 sequences are LGHNA and YSLEER. In DNA, the CDR3 is TGCGCCAGCAGCCAGACCGGGACTAGCGGCTACGAGCAGTACTTC. Protein sequence: CASSQTGTSGYEQYF.

This clone was counted a single time. The rearrangement links TRBV4-3 to TRBJ2-3; tentative D call: TRBD1 (6 bases). The CDR3 spans 16 residues. Trimming took 0 bases from V and 4 from J, leaving 14 bases between them. The germline gives CDR1 LGHNA, CDR2 YSLEER. The CDR3 here is CASSQDLTRGSDTQYF. In DNA form, the CDR3 reads TGCGCCAGCAGCCAAGATTTAACGAGGGGGTCAGATACGCAGTATTTT.

This clone was seen a handful of times. The J gene is TRBJ1-5, the V gene TRBV18; D unresolved. Trimming took 3 bases from V and 6 from J, leaving 3 bases between them. CDR3 length: 11 residues. Looked up from germline, CDR1 is KGHSH and CDR2 is LQKENI. The CDR3 DNA is TGTGCCAGCTCACCGTTTCAGCCCCAGCATTTT. Translation gives CASSPFQPQHF.

This clone showed up just a few times. Other DNA sequences in the same sample also yield this CDR3. J is TRBJ2-7 and V is TRBV29-1, with TRBD1 matching 9 bases. This CDR3 region has 13 residues. Trimming at V came to 6 bases and at J to 2 bases, leaving 5 bases not matched to a gene. From germline, CDR1 is SQVTM and CDR2 ANQGSEA. CDR3 loop: CSVGTGSTYEQYF. The DNA for the CDR3 is TGCAGCGTGGGGACAGGGAGTACCTACGAGCAGTACTTC.

The CDR3 coding sequence is TGTGCCAGCAGTGAGGAGGCAGACTCTGGGGCCAACGTCCTGACTTTC. It yields the protein CASSEEADSGANVLTF. The chain employs TRBV6-4 and TRBJ2-6; tentative D call: TRBD2 (5 bases). Germline loops: CDR1 MRHNA, CDR2 SNTAGT. Trimming took off 3 bases at V and 0 bases at J, with 9 bases between the two ends. CDR3 size: 16 residues.

This clone was found once. CDR3 loop: CASSLSSPYEQYF. In DNA form, the CDR3 reads TGTGCCAGCAGCTTGTCAAGCCCCTACGAGCAGTACTTC. This chain links TRBV5-6 with TRBJ2-7, with D unclear. The CDR3 totals 13 residues. Germline values: CDR1 SGHDT, CDR2 YYEEEE. The germline V and J ends were trimmed by 1 base and 2 bases, with 7 bases remaining between them.

The V gene is TRBV5-6, the J gene TRBJ1-1, with a tentative D call TRBD1 (6 bases). Trimming stripped 2 bases from V and 3 bases from J, with 11 bases between. The CDR3 loop spans 14 amino acids. The germline gives CDR1 SGHDT, CDR2 YYEEEE. CDR3 sequence reads: CASSFTTGYTEAFF. The CDR3 nucleotides are TGTGCCAGCAGCTTCACAACAGGGTACACTGAAGCTTTCTTT.

This chain connects TRBV27 to TRBJ2-5, with D unclear. This CDR3 contains 14 residues. V dropped 6 bases and J dropped 3 bases, with 14 bases sitting between them. Germline CDR1 and CDR2: MNHEY and SMNVEV (reference sequence). CDR3 sequence: CASSNRYRKETQYF. The CDR3 nucleotides read TGTGCCAGCAGCAACCGGTACCGAAAAGAGACCCAGTACTTC.

This sequence joins TRBV5-6 and TRBJ2-5, with D unclear. The V and J ends lost 2 bases and 2 bases respectively, with 10 bases between them. The CDR3 length is 14 residues. The V gene's germline CDR1 is SGHDT and CDR2 YYEEEE. The CDR3 nucleotides are TGTGCCAGCAGCTTCGGGCTATCACAAGAGACCCAGTACTTC. It translates to CASSFGLSQETQYF.

This clone was detected a few times. In DNA form, the CDR3 reads TGCGCCAGCAGCTACACCTACGGGAACGTCGATTCACCCCTCCACTTT. This sequence encodes CASSYTYGNVDSPLHF. The chain carries TRBV4-1 and TRBJ1-6; D not resolved. CDR3 length: 16 residues. The germline V and J ends were trimmed by 5 bases and 8 bases, with 19 bases remaining between them. Germline V gene lookup returns CDR1 MGHRA and CDR2 YSYEKL.

The chain recombines TRBV6-5 with TRBJ2-3; 8 nucleotides agree with TRBD2. With 5 bases clipped from V and 6 bases from J, the junction kept 10 bases outside the gene matches. The CDR3 runs 15 residues. Germline values: CDR1 MNHEY, CDR2 SVGAGI. DNA for the CDR3: TGTGCCAGCAGTCCAGAAAGCGGGGGTCGGGATACGCAGTATTTT. Protein sequence: CASSPESGGRDTQYF.

This clone turned up a few times. V is TRBV30 and J is TRBJ1-1; D remains ambiguous. Per germline, CDR1 GTSNPN and CDR2 SVGIG (reference sequence). CDR3 length equals 13 residues. V was clipped by 0 bases and J by 4 bases, with 9 bases between them. The CDR3 region is CAWSVHGSTEAFF. The CDR3 DNA sequence: TGTGCCTGGAGTGTACATGGGAGCACTGAAGCTTTCTTT.

Only a few counts were recorded for this clone. The chain recombines TRBV27 with TRBJ1-6; D uncertain. Per the germline V gene, CDR1 is MNHEY and CDR2 is SMNVEV (reference sequence). Trimming pared 4 bases from V and 4 bases from J, leaving 5 bases between. This CDR3 region has 13 residues. The CDR3 loop reads CASSYQYNSPLHF. CDR3 coding DNA: TGTGCCAGCAGTTACCAGTATAATTCACCCCTCCACTTT.

The chain employs TRBV27 and TRBJ2-1; 7 bases are shared with TRBD2. The CDR3 spans 13 residues. J lost 8 bases, V lost 8 bases, and 9 bases had no gene match. Germline assignment: CDR1 MNHEY and CDR2 SMNVEV (reference sequence). The CDR3: CASSGLGKDEQFF. The CDR3 bases are TGTGCCAGCTCCGGACTAGGAAAGGATGAGCAGTTCTTC.

This chain links TRBV7-9 with TRBJ2-5; D perhaps matches TRBD2 (7 bases). Between the trimmed V and J ends, which lost 5 bases and 5 bases, there was a span of 18 bases. Germline CDR1 reads SEHNR; CDR2 reads FQNEAQ (reference sequence). CDR3 length: 15 amino acids. The chain's CDR3 is CASSLVRGAGETQYF. For the CDR3, the DNA is TGTGCCAGCAGCCTAGTTCGGGGGGCAGGGGAGACCCAGTACTTC.

V gene TRBV4-1 combines with J gene TRBJ1-1, with D uncertain. V was pared by 2 bases and J by 5 bases, with 15 bases between. The CDR3 has 15 amino acids. The V gene's germline CDR1 is MGHRA and CDR2 YSYEKL. CDR3 nucleotide sequence: TGCGCCAGCAGCCAACCGCACGGACGAGAGACTGAAGCTTTCTTT. It specifies CASSQPHGRETEAFF.